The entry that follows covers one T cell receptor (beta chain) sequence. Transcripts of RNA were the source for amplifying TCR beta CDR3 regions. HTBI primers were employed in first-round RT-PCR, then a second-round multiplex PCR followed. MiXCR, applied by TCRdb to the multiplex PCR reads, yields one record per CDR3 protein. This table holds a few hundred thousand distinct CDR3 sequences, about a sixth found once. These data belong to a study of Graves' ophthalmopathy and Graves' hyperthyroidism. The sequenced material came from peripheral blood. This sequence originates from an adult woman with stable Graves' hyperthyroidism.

CDR3 protein: CASSPRGQGTEAFF. For the CDR3, the DNA is TGTGCCAGTAGTCCACGGGGACAGGGCACTGAAGCTTTCTTT. V gene TRBV19 combines with J gene TRBJ1-1; 9 positions match TRBD1. J lost 4 bases, V lost 5 bases, and 5 bases had no gene match. Germline CDR1 is LNHDA and CDR2 is SQIVND (reference sequence). The CDR3 is made up of 14 amino acids.